The clone carrying this T cell receptor beta chain was observed once. The antigen remains undetermined. The data belong to a study of cytomegalovirus exposure and HLA in healthy donors. General study points: The study designated 150 to 200 TCR beta chains cytomegalovirus-associated. The tendency of first-cohort TCR clusters to co-occur in the 120 or so validation repertoires was the finding of a later analysis. Reported results showed that the classifier diagnosed cytomegalovirus status with high specificity and sensitivity.

Data came from immunoSEQ multiplex PCR; TCRdb stores just in-frame clones and leaves some out. The table lists under 200,000 clones, roughly 77% of them singletons. The receptor was derived from a woman between 25 and 40 years old in good health and CMV-seronegative. Sequencing was done on a sample of PBMCs.

The CDR3 sequence is CATNGWGPNYGYTF. The DNA for the CDR3 is TGTGCCACCAACGGATGGGGCCCTAACTATGGCTACACCTTC. The chain is built from TRBV15 and TRBJ1-2; D is perhaps TRBD1 (5 bases). CDR1 and CDR2 from the germline V gene are LNHNV and YYDKDF (reference sequence). V was shortened by 7 bases and J by 0 bases, with 12 bases between the two germline ends. The CDR3 consists of 14 residues.